The 10 T cell receptor beta chains reported below all come from one sample, sequenced in a study of blood T cell repertoires in COVID-19. The assay was immunoSEQ multiplex PCR, and TCRdb's table has in-frame clones only and misses some. The table records fewer than 150,000 clones, 75% to 90% of them present only once. Sample: peripheral blood. The source of these receptors is a woman between 45 and 65 years old with acute or convalescent COVID-19.

J is TRBJ1-2 and V is TRBV7-2, with D perhaps TRBD1 (6 bases). The CDR3 consists of 15 residues. Germline CDR1 and CDR2: SGHTA and FQGNSA. V lost 3 bases, J lost 6 bases, and 17 bases lay in between. CDR3 in DNA: TGTGCCAGCAGCTTTGCGAGGGGGACCCTCCATGGCTACACCTTC. This codes for CASSFARGTLHGYTF. Filled out from reference TRBV7-2 and TRBJ1-2, the complete variable domain reads GAGVSQSPSNKVTEKGKDVELRCDPISGHTALYWYRQSLGQGLEFLIYFQGNSAPDKSGLPSDRFSAERTGGSVSTLTIQRTQQEDSAVYLCASSFARGTLHGYTFGSGTRLTVV.

This rearrangement joins TRBV27 to TRBJ2-7, with TRBD2 identical over 12 bases. This CDR3 has 14 amino acids. Germline V gene data show CDR1 as MNHEY and CDR2 as SMNVEV (reference sequence). V shed 7 bases, J shed 5 bases, and the junction held 6 bases outside the gene matches. This CDR3 reads CASNVLAGGHEQYF. Here the CDR3 DNA reads TGTGCCAGCAACGTACTAGCGGGAGGTCACGAGCAGTACTTC.

This chain links TRBV5-1 with TRBJ1-4; TRBD1 aligns across 7 bases. V lost 0 bases, J lost 8 bases, and 4 bases stayed unmatched. Germline CDR1 and CDR2: SGHRS and YFSETQ. The CDR3 loop spans 14 amino acids. Here the CDR3 reads CASSLDRGYEKLFF. The CDR3 DNA is TGCGCCAGCAGCTTGGACAGGGGCTACGAAAAACTGTTTTTT.

The rearrangement links TRBV25-1 to TRBJ1-3, with D perhaps matching TRBD1 (6 bases). V lost 2 bases to trimming and J lost 0 bases, with 8 bases between them. Germline V lookup: CDR1 MGHDK, CDR2 SYGVNS. The CDR3 runs to 15 residues. CDR3 DNA sequence: TGTGCCAGCAGTGAACAGGGGACCTCTGGAAACACCATATATTTT. Protein sequence: CASSEQGTSGNTIYF.

The chain uses TRBV11-2 and TRBJ2-1; possible D gene TRBD2, 5 bases. Germline CDR1 and CDR2: SGHAT and FQNNGV. The CDR3 runs 12 residues. The V end lost 7 bases, the J end lost 7 bases, and 11 bases lay between the germline ends. CDR3 bases: TGTGCCAGCACCTTGGCGGGTAATGAGCAGTTCTTC. Translated, it gives CASTLAGNEQFF.

This chain uses TRBV27 with TRBJ1-5, with 9 bases that match TRBD1. This CDR3 contains 14 residues. V gave up 4 bases and J gave up 7 bases; unmatched junction bases: 5. In germline, CDR1 is MNHEY, CDR2 SMNVEV (reference sequence). CDR3 nucleotide sequence: TGTGCCAGCAGTTACAGGGGGCTGGGACAGCCCCAGCATTTT. Translating gives CASSYRGLGQPQHF.

The CDR3 DNA reads TGTGCCATCAAAGCCCGCGTTGGGGCAGGGGGCGAGGAGACCCAGTACTTC. It translates to CAIKARVGAGGEETQYF. The chain combines TRBV10-3 with TRBJ2-5; 8 bases fit TRBD1. The CDR3 length is 17 residues. Germline-derived CDR1 and CDR2 are ENHRY and SYGVKD. The trim removed 7 bases at V and 5 bases at J, leaving 18 bases unmatched.

This sequence joins TRBV2 and TRBJ1-2; tentative D call: TRBD1 (5 bases). This CDR3 is 12 amino acids long. Between the trimmed V and J ends, which lost 7 bases and 5 bases, there was a span of 11 bases. The germline V gene has CDR1 SNHLY and CDR2 FYNNEI. CDR3 nucleotide sequence: TGTGCCAGCATGGTGGGGGGGTATGGCTACACCTTC. Translating gives CASMVGGYGYTF.

The V gene is TRBV18, the J gene TRBJ1-3, with 8 bases fitting TRBD1. After removal of 1 base from V and 5 bases from J, the junction contained 7 bases not matched to a gene. CDR3 length equals 16 residues. Germline values: CDR1 KGHSH, CDR2 LQKENI. CDR3 loop: CASSPLGDRGRNTIYF. CDR3 bases: TGTGCCAGCTCACCACTTGGAGACAGGGGTAGAAACACCATATATTTT.

This clone has only a few counts. The CDR3 reads CASSPGGRNTEAFF. Here the CDR3 DNA reads TGTGCCAGCAGTCCCGGCGGTAGAAACACTGAAGCTTTCTTT. The chain uses TRBV28 and TRBJ1-1; D is undetermined. The CDR3 sequence is 14 residues long. With 5 bases removed from V and 2 bases from J, the gap between germline ends came to 12 bases. CDR1 is MDHEN, CDR2 SYDVKM, per germline.